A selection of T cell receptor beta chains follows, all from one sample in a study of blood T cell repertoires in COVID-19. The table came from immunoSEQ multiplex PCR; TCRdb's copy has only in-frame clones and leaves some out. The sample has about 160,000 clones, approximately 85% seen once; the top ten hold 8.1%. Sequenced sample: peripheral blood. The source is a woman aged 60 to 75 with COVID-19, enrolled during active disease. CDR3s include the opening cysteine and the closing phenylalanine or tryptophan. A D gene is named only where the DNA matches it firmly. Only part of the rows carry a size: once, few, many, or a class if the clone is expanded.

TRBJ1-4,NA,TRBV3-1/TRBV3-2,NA,CASSQASGNEKLFF,TGTGCCAGCAGCCAAGCCTCCGGGAACGAAAAACTGTTTTTT
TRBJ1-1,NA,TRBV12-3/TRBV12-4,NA,CASSPGQATEAFF,TGTGCCAGCAGTCCTGGACAAGCCACTGAAGCTTTCTTT
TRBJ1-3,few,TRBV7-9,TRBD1,CASSLGARQGAKSGNTIYF,TGTGCCAGCAGCTTAGGAGCTAGACAGGGGGCGAAGAGTGGAAACACCATATATTTT
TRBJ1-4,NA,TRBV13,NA,CASSLKVANEKLFF,TGTGCCAGCAGCTTAAAAGTAGCTAATGAAAAACTGTTTTTT
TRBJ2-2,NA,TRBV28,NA,CASSLVGRDGELFF,TGTGCCAGCAGTTTAGTGGGGCGCGACGGGGAGCTGTTTTTT
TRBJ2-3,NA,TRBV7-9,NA,CASSLGGGHADTQYF,TGTGCCAGCAGCTTAGGGGGGGGCCATGCAGATACGCAGTATTTT
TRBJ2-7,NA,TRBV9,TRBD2,CASSVEGLADEQYF,TGTGCCAGCAGCGTAGAAGGACTAGCGGATGAGCAGTACTTC
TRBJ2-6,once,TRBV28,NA,CASSSGEVSGANVLTF,TGTGCCAGCAGCTCGGGAGAGGTCTCTGGGGCCAACGTCCTGACTTTC
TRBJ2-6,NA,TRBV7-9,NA,CASSLVQFFSGSGANVLTF,TGTGCCAGCAGCTTAGTACAGTTTTTTAGCGGCTCTGGGGCCAACGTCCTGACTTTC
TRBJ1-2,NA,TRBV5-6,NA,CASSFSRVGNYGYTF,TGTGCCAGCAGCTTTTCCAGGGTCGGTAACTATGGCTACACCTTC
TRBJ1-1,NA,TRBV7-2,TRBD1,CASSLGQGQGAGTEAFF,TGTGCCAGCAGCTTAGGGCAGGGACAGGGGGCAGGCACTGAAGCTTTCTTT
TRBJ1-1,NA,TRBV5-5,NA,CASSPRGGERRAFF,TGTGCCAGCAGCCCCCGGGGGGGGGAAAGAAGAGCTTTCTTT
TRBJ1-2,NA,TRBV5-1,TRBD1,CASSSGDRWLGYTF,TGCGCCAGCAGCTCCGGGGACAGGTGGTTAGGCTACACCTTC
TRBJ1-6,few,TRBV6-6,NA,CASRRQAEHSPLHF,TGTGCCAGCAGAAGACAGGCTGAGCATTCACCCCTCCACTTT
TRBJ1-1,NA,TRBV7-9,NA,CASSPGGTEAFF,TGTGCCAGCAGCCCGGGGGGGACTGAAGCTTTCTTT
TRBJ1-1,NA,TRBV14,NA,CASSQRGWTTEAFF,TGTGCCAGCAGCCAACGCGGGTGGACCACTGAAGCTTTCTTT
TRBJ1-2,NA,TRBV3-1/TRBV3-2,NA,CASSQNSLGGYGYTF,TGTGCCAGCAGCCAAAACAGCCTAGGGGGCTATGGCTACACCTTC
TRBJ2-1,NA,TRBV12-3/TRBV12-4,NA,CASSLELINEQFF,TGTGCCAGCAGTTTAGAGCTCATCAATGAGCAGTTCTTC
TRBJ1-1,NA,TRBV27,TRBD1,CASFGQGEGTEAFF,TGTGCCAGTTTTGGACAGGGCGAGGGCACTGAAGCTTTCTTT
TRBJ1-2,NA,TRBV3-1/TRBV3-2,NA,CASSQPGGYGYTF,TGTGCCAGCAGCCAACCGGGAGGCTATGGCTACACCTTC
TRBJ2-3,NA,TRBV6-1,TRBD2,CASSELPISGGRRNTQYF,TGTGCCAGCAGTGAACTCCCGATTAGCGGGGGTCGGCGAAATACGCAGTATTTT
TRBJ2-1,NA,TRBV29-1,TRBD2,CSVVLAGYNEQFF,TGCAGCGTTGTTCTAGCGGGCTACAATGAGCAGTTCTTC
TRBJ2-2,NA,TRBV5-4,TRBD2,CASSPESGARTGELFF,TGTGCCAGCAGCCCAGAAAGCGGGGCTAGGACCGGGGAGCTGTTTTTT
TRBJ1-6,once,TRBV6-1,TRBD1,CASSDPAGGGSPLHF,TGTGCCAGCAGTGACCCGGCAGGGGGCGGTTCACCCCTCCACTTT
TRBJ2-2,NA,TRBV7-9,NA,CASRAGFDTGELFF,TGTGCCAGCAGAGCAGGTTTCGACACCGGGGAGCTGTTTTTT
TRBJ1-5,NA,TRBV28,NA,CASSPTMGLLSQPQHF,TGTGCCAGCAGTCCTACCATGGGACTACTTAGTCAGCCCCAGCATTTT
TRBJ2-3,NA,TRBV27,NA,CASKRWGETDTQYF,TGTGCCAGCAAGAGATGGGGGGAGACAGATACGCAGTATTTT
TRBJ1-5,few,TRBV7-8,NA,CASSPLSNQPQHF,TGTGCCAGCAGCCCCCTGAGCAATCAGCCCCAGCATTTT
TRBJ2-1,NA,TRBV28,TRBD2,CASSSLLTSGGFNEQFF,TGTGCCAGCAGTTCTCTCCTGACTAGCGGGGGTTTCAATGAGCAGTTCTTC
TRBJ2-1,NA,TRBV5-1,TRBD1,CASSLEQGAKYNEQFF,TGCGCCAGCAGCTTGGAGCAGGGGGCGAAGTACAATGAGCAGTTCTTC
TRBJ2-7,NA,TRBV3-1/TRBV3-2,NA,CASSQDLVGEAESYEQYF,TGTGCCAGCAGCCAAGATCTGGTCGGGGAGGCCGAATCCTACGAGCAGTACTTC
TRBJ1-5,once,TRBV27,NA,CASSLSVADNQPQHF,TGTGCCAGCAGTTTATCGGTGGCGGACAATCAGCCCCAGCATTTT
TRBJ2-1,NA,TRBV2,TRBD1,CASRWDRGNEQFF,TGTGCCAGCAGGTGGGACAGGGGGAATGAGCAGTTCTTC
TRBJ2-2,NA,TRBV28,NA,CASSYGGLNTGELFF,TGTGCCAGCAGCTACGGGGGATTGAACACCGGGGAGCTGTTTTTT
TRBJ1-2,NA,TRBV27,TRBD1,CASSPSPGQGNYGYTF,TGTGCCAGCAGTCCATCCCCGGGACAGGGAAACTATGGCTACACCTTC
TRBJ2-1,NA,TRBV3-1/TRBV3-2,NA,CASTPIGGSYNEQFF,TGTGCCAGCACTCCCATCGGAGGCTCCTACAATGAGCAGTTCTTC
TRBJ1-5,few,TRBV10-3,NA,CAISETGSNQPQHF,TGTGCCATCAGTGAAACAGGGAGCAATCAGCCCCAGCATTTT
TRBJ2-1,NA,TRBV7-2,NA,CASSSRTGSSYNEQFF,TGTGCCAGCAGCTCCCGGACTGGGAGCTCCTACAATGAGCAGTTCTTC
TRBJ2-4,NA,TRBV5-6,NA,CASSLGPSADIQYF,TGTGCCAGCAGCCTAGGTCCCTCGGCCGACATTCAGTACTTC
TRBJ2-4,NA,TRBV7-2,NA,CASSLGGTMAKNIQYF,TGTGCCAGCAGCTTAGGGGGGACAATGGCCAAAAACATTCAGTACTTC
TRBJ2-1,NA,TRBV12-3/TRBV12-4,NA,CASSLSGLGEQFF,TGTGCCAGCAGTTTATCAGGGTTGGGTGAGCAGTTCTTC
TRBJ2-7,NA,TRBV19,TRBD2,CASSRGEFGYEQYF,TGTGCCAGTAGTCGGGGGGAGTTTGGCTACGAGCAGTACTTC
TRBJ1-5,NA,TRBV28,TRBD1,CASSEWGQGHQPQHF,TGTGCCAGCAGTGAATGGGGACAGGGCCATCAGCCCCAGCATTTT
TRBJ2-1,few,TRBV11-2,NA,CASSLVARSGMGEQFF,TGTGCCAGCAGCTTAGTGGCCCGCTCGGGAATGGGCGAGCAGTTCTTC
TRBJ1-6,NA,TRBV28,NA,CASSSGDSPLHF,TGTGCCAGCAGTTCAGGCGATTCACCCCTCCACTTT
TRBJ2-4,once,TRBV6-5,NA,CASSLGSLADIQYF,TGTGCCAGCAGTTTAGGGTCCTTAGCGGACATTCAGTACTTC
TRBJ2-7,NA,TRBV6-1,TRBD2,CASSEGGGRYEQYF,TGTGCCAGCAGTGAAGGGGGCGGGAGGTACGAGCAGTACTTC
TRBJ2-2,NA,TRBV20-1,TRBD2,CSASTSGPNTGELFF,TGCAGTGCCAGTACTAGCGGGCCTAACACCGGGGAGCTGTTTTTT
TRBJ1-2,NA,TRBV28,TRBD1,CAFVGDRAIGFGGYTF,TGTGCCTTTGTGGGGGACAGGGCAATTGGGTTCGGTGGCTACACCTTC
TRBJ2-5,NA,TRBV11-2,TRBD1,CASSLGQGQETQYF,TGTGCCAGCAGCCTGGGACAGGGCCAAGAGACCCAGTACTTC
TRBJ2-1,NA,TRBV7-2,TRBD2,CASSLGGRAYNEQFF,TGTGCCAGCAGCTTAGGAGGGAGGGCCTACAATGAGCAGTTCTTC
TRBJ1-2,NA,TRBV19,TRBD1,CASSTHSPTGGHGYTF,TGTGCCAGTAGTACCCACTCCCCCACAGGGGGCCATGGCTACACCTTC
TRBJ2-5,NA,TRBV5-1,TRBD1,CASSLAGQGARETQYF,TGCGCCAGCAGCTTGGCCGGACAGGGGGCTAGGGAGACCCAGTACTTC
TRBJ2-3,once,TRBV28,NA,CASMRGGMGDTQYF,TGTGCCAGCATGAGGGGCGGGATGGGGGATACGCAGTATTTT
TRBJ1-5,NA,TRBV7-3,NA,CASSPGVGQPQHF,TGTGCCAGCAGCCCCGGGGTTGGTCAGCCCCAGCATTTT
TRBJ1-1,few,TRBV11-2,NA,CASSVGATSNTEAFF,TGTGCCAGCAGTGTGGGGGCGACGAGTAACACTGAAGCTTTCTTT
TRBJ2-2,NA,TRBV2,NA,CASLGTTNTGELFF,TGTGCCAGCTTAGGGACAACGAACACCGGGGAGCTGTTTTTT